This is a list of T cell receptor beta chains from one sample in a study of long-term antiretroviral therapy in people with HIV. Only in-frame clones appear in the TCRdb table, and some are missing; sequencing was by immunoSEQ multiplex PCR. The sample has 30,000 or so clones; approximately 75% are singletons. The sample in question was unsorted PBMCs, obtained 3 years after starting antiretroviral therapy. The receptors originated from a man aged 45-65 years with HIV. The CDR3 runs from the conserved cysteine through the conserved F or W. The D gene is left open where the match is weak. The size of a clone is reported for some rows only, either as once, few or many, or as a class for expanded clones.

>14|TRBV28|.|TRBJ2-1|.
CASSFPVSYNEQFF
TGTGCCAGCAGTTTCCCGGTGTCGTACAATGAGCAGTTCTTC
>14|TRBV5-4|TRBD1|TRBJ2-7|.
CASSSRDREVEQYF
TGTGCCAGCAGCTCCCGGGACAGGGAGGTAGAGCAGTACTTC
>14|TRBV6-5|.|TRBJ2-7|.
CASSYSTRAHEQYF
TGTGCCAGCAGTTACTCGACCAGGGCCCACGAGCAGTACTTC
>14|TRBV4-3|.|TRBJ2-5|few
CASSQGQRVETQYF
TGCGCCAGCAGCCAAGGGCAACGGGTAGAGACCCAGTACTTC
>15|TRBV10-2|.|TRBJ1-2|.
CASSEGPYAHYGYTF
TGCGCCAGCAGTGAGGGCCCCTATGCCCACTATGGCTACACCTTC
>16|TRBV5-1|.|TRBJ2-1|.
CASSLRSTGAYNEQFF
TGCGCCAGCAGCTTGAGGTCGACGGGGGCCTACAATGAGCAGTTCTTC
>15|TRBV11-3|.|TRBJ1-3|few
CASSLGLGSGNTIYF
TGTGCCAGCAGCTTAGGTCTGGGATCTGGAAACACCATATATTTT
>15|TRBV28|.|TRBJ1-6|.
CASSLRRAVHSPLHF
TGTGCCAGCAGTTTAAGGAGGGCAGTCCATTCACCCCTCCACTTT
>14|TRBV5-4|.|TRBJ2-5|.
CASSLGRDQETQYF
TGTGCCAGCAGCTTAGGACGGGACCAAGAGACCCAGTACTTC
>15|TRBV28|.|TRBJ1-5|.
CASKPGFHSNQPQHF
TGTGCCAGCAAACCCGGGTTCCATAGCAATCAGCCCCAGCATTTT
>15|TRBV4-2|.|TRBJ1-4|once
CASSPAHGTNEKLFF
TGTGCCAGCAGCCCCGCACATGGAACTAATGAAAAACTGTTTTTT
>15|TRBV7-9|.|TRBJ1-5|.
CASSLAYRDDQPQHF
TGTGCCAGCAGCTTAGCGTACAGGGATGATCAGCCCCAGCATTTT
>14|TRBV6-5|TRBD1|TRBJ1-1|.
CASSLTGGNRPAFF
TGTGCCAGCAGTCTGACAGGGGGCAACCGTCCAGCTTTCTTT
>15|TRBV6-5|.|TRBJ1-4|.
CASSYGGATNEKLFF
TGTGCCAGCAGTTACGGGGGTGCAACTAATGAAAAACTGTTTTTT
>12|TRBV7-9|.|TRBJ2-3|.
CASSPLSDTQYF
TGTGCCAGCAGCCCCCTCTCAGATACGCAGTATTTT
>14|TRBV9|.|TRBJ2-3|.
CASSAEVGTDTQYF
TGTGCCAGCAGCGCCGAGGTGGGGACAGATACGCAGTATTTT
>11|TRBV28|.|TRBJ2-7|.
CASSSPLTEYF
TGTGCCAGCAGTTCCCCTCTAACGGAGTACTTC
>12|TRBV7-2|.|TRBJ2-7|few
CASSRLPYEQYF
TGTGCCAGCAGCCGCCTCCCTTACGAGCAGTACTTC
>15|TRBV18|.|TRBJ2-1|once
CASSPLGGWASEQFF
TGTGCCAGCTCACCATTGGGGGGCTGGGCGAGTGAGCAGTTCTTC
>16|TRBV5-4|.|TRBJ2-6|once
CASSFFIRSGANVLTF
TGTGCCAGCAGCTTTTTCATTCGCTCTGGGGCCAACGTCCTGACTTTC
>16|TRBV27|TRBD1|TRBJ2-5|.
CASRKPGQGSRGAQYF
TGTGCCAGCAGAAAACCGGGACAGGGGTCCCGAGGGGCCCAGTACTTC
>14|TRBV27|.|TRBJ1-2|.
CASSLKGGSYGYTF
TGTGCCAGCAGTTTAAAGGGGGGGTCCTATGGCTACACCTTC
>15|TRBV27|.|TRBJ2-1|.
CASSIASSGLGEQFF
TGTGCCAGCAGTATCGCATCCTCAGGGCTAGGTGAGCAGTTCTTC
>14|TRBV5-1|.|TRBJ1-4|.
CASREGATNEKLFF
TGCGCCAGCAGGGAGGGTGCAACTAATGAAAAACTGTTTTTT
>16|TRBV5-4|TRBD2|TRBJ2-2|.
CASSFPSGSETGELFF
TGTGCCAGCAGCTTCCCTAGCGGGAGTGAAACCGGGGAGCTGTTTTTT
>14|TRBV7-6|.|TRBJ2-7|.
CASSLESRLYEQYF
TGTGCCAGCAGCTTAGAATCCAGACTTTACGAGCAGTACTTC
>15|TRBV18|.|TRBJ1-4|.
CASSPPGTRSEKLFF
TGTGCCAGCTCACCACCGGGCACCCGATCCGAAAAACTGTTTTTT
>14|TRBV29-1|.|TRBJ2-6|once
CSVDVGSGANVLTF
TGCAGCGTGGATGTGGGCTCTGGGGCCAACGTCCTGACTTTC
>13|TRBV19|.|TRBJ1-1|.
CASTWQGGTEAFF
TGTGCCAGTACGTGGCAGGGAGGCACTGAAGCTTTCTTT
>14|TRBV6-5|.|TRBJ2-7|.
CASSYQGSSYEQYF
TGTGCCAGCAGTTATCAGGGAAGCTCCTACGAGCAGTACTTC
>14|TRBV6-5|.|TRBJ2-2|.
CASSYAGRTGELFF
TGTGCCAGCAGTTACGCAGGGAGGACCGGGGAGCTGTTTTTT
>16|TRBV14|TRBD1|TRBJ2-5|.
CASSHRPDRARGTQYF
TGTGCCAGCAGCCACCGCCCGGACAGGGCGAGGGGGACCCAGTACTTC
>15|TRBV13|TRBD1|TRBJ2-7|.
CASSLRDRVRYEQYF
TGTGCCAGCAGCTTAAGGGACAGGGTCCGCTACGAGCAGTACTTC
>14|TRBV19|.|TRBJ1-4|once
CASSIGGANEKLFF
TGTGCCAGTAGTATCGGGGGCGCGAATGAAAAACTGTTTTTT
>15|TRBV30|TRBD2|TRBJ2-1|once
CAWSKGASGGYEQFF
TGTGCCTGGAGTAAGGGGGCTAGCGGGGGATATGAGCAGTTCTTC
>13|TRBV27|.|TRBJ1-5|few
CASSFLGNQPQHF
TGTGCCAGCAGTTTTCTGGGTAATCAGCCCCAGCATTTT
>15|TRBV18|.|TRBJ2-6|.
CASSPLLSGANVLTF
TGTGCCAGCTCACCACTTCTCTCTGGGGCCAACGTCCTGACTTTC
>12|TRBV7-9|TRBD2|TRBJ2-1|.
CASSSSAGSGFF
TGTGCCAGCAGCTCCTCAGCGGGAAGCGGATTCTTC
>15|TRBV9|TRBD1|TRBJ2-7|.
CASSPAPTGSYEQYF
TGTGCCAGCAGCCCAGCTCCGACAGGGTCCTACGAGCAGTACTTC
>15|TRBV16|.|TRBJ1-6|few
CASSQYAGWDSPLHF
TGTGCCAGCAGCCAATACGCAGGGTGGGATTCACCCCTCCACTTT
>14|TRBV18|.|TRBJ1-5|.
CASSPTGPGQPQHF
TGTGCCAGCTCACCCACAGGGCCGGGGCAGCCCCAGCATTTT
>15|TRBV7-9|TRBD2|TRBJ2-1|few
CASSLVVAGDGEQFF
TGTGCCAGCAGCTTAGTGGTAGCGGGAGACGGTGAGCAGTTCTTC
>15|TRBV9|.|TRBJ2-4|.
CASSSGEVAKNIQYF
TGTGCCAGCAGCTCTGGTGAGGTAGCCAAAAACATTCAGTACTTC
>13|TRBV7-7|.|TRBJ1-1|.
CASSLEANTEAFF
TGTGCCAGCAGCTTAGAGGCCAACACTGAAGCTTTCTTT
>17|TRBV28|.|TRBJ1-2|.
CASSLLGQASVLGGYTF
TGTGCCAGCAGTTTATTAGGGCAGGCCTCAGTTTTGGGAGGCTACACCTTC
>14|TRBV6-6|.|TRBJ1-2|.
CASSYRPETDGYTF
TGTGCCAGCAGTTACCGGCCAGAAACCGATGGCTACACCTTC
>15|TRBV6-5|.|TRBJ1-4|.
CASSSKGRGLEKLFF
TGTGCCAGCAGCTCCAAGGGCAGGGGCCTAGAAAAACTGTTTTTT
>15|TRBV9|TRBD2|TRBJ2-1|.
CASSVDKRGAGEQFF
TGTGCCAGCAGCGTAGACAAGCGGGGGGCGGGTGAGCAGTTCTTC
>16|TRBV4-3|.|TRBJ2-2|.
CASSQETRAVTGELFF
TGCGCCAGCAGCCAAGAGACCCGGGCGGTGACCGGGGAGCTGTTTTTT
>16|TRBV7-4|TRBD1|TRBJ1-5|.
CASSPRGAQSNQPQHF
TGTGCCAGCAGCCCCAGGGGGGCGCAAAGCAATCAGCCCCAGCATTTT